Below, 6 T cell receptor beta chains from the same sample are listed, as sequenced in a study of cytomegalovirus exposure and HLA in healthy donors. 60 Vbeta and 13 Jbeta primers were used in PCR. Profiled with immunoSEQ multiplex PCR; TCRdb holds only in-frame clones, not every one. This table holds roughly 160,000 clones, roughly 80% found once. Specimen: PBMCs. These receptors were taken from a male donor in good health and CMV-seronegative.

CDR3 DNA sequence: TGCGCCAGCAGCTCCCAAACTAGCGGGGGGGCGATGGATACGCAGTATTTT. Translated, it gives CASSSQTSGGAMDTQYF. The chain carries TRBV4-1 and TRBJ2-3; 13 positions agree with TRBD2. There are 17 residues in the CDR3. J gave up 6 bases and V 5 bases, and 11 bases lay outside the gene matches. The germline gives CDR1 MGHRA, CDR2 YSYEKL.

The chain is built from TRBV15 and TRBJ2-5, with unresolved D. CDR3 length: 15 residues. V was pared by 0 bases and J by 0 bases, with 8 bases between. Germline assignment: CDR1 LNHNV and CDR2 YYDKDF (reference sequence). CDR3: CATSRDLANQETQYF. The CDR3, as DNA: TGTGCCACCAGCAGAGATCTGGCCAACCAAGAGACCCAGTACTTC.

The chain links TRBV5-4 to TRBJ2-5; 8 bases match TRBD2. Germline loops: CDR1 SGHNT, CDR2 YYREEE (reference sequence). V shed 3 bases, J shed 2 bases, and the junction held 3 bases outside the gene matches. The CDR3 is 14 amino acids. The CDR3 DNA reads as TGTGCCAGCAGCTCGGGACTAGTTCAAGAGACCCAGTACTTC. This codes for CASSSGLVQETQYF.

The CDR3 spells CASSLRTSGGAFYEQYF. The CDR3 bases are TGCGCCAGCAGCCTCCGGACTAGCGGGGGGGCCTTTTATGAGCAGTACTTC. V usage is TRBV5-1 and J usage is TRBJ2-7; 15 bases line up with TRBD2. The CDR3 runs to 17 residues. Germline V lookup: CDR1 SGHRS, CDR2 YFSETQ. Unmatched junction bases numbered 12, after V lost 4 bases and J lost 7 bases.

This chain uses TRBV4-3 with TRBJ1-4; 12 positions agree with TRBD1. The germline V gene encodes CDR1 LGHNA and CDR2 YSLEER. V dropped 0 bases and J dropped 0; count of bases not matched to a gene: 8. This CDR3 comprises 20 residues. CDR3: CASSQDLGTGGLATNEKLFF. The CDR3 DNA follows: TGCGCCAGCAGCCAAGATCTAGGGACAGGGGGCCTCGCAACTAATGAAAAACTGTTTTTT.

V usage is TRBV6-6 and J usage is TRBJ1-6, with D unclear. The V end lost 8 bases, the J end lost 5 bases, and 13 bases lay between the germline ends. CDR1 and CDR2 (germline): MNHNY, SVGAGI (reference sequence). The CDR3 runs 14 residues. The CDR3 bases are TGTGCCAGCGGTGCGAAAGTAAATAATTCACCCCTCCACTTT. Protein sequence: CASGAKVNNSPLHF.